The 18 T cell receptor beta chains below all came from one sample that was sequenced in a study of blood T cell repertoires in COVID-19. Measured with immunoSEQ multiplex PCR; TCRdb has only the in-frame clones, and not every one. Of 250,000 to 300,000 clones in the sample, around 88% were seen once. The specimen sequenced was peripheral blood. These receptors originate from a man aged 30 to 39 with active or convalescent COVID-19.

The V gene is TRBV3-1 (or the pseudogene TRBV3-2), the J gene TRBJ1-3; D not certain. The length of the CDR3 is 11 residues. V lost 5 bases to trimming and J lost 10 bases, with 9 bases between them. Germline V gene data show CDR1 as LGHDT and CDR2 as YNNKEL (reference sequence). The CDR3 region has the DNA TGTGCCAGCAGCTCCAGCAGGACCATATATTTT. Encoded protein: CASSSSRTIYF.

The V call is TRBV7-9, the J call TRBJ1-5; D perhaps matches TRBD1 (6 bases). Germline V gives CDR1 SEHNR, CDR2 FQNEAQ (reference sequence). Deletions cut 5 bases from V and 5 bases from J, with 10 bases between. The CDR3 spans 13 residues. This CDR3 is CASSRDTYQPQHF. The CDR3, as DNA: TGTGCCAGCAGCCGGGACACCTATCAGCCCCAGCATTTT.

The CDR3 DNA follows: TGCGCCAGCAGCCAAGCTACAGGGTCTCGTGAAAAACTGTTTTTT. Amino acids: CASSQATGSREKLFF. The chain has TRBV4-1 and TRBJ1-4; perhaps TRBD1 as D (6 bases). CDR1 and CDR2 (germline): MGHRA, YSYEKL. CDR3 length: 15 amino acids. Trimming cost V 1 base and J 7 bases, with 13 bases left between them.

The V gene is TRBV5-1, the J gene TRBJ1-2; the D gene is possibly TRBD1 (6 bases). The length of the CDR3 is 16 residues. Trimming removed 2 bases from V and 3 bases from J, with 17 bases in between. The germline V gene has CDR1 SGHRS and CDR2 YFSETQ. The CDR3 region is CASSFDRGGHDYGYTF. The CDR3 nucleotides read TGCGCCAGCAGCTTCGATCGGGGGGGACACGACTATGGCTACACCTTC.

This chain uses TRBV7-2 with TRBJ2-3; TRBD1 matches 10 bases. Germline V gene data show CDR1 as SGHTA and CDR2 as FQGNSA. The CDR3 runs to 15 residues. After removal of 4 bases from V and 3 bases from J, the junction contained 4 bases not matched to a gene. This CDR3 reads CASSSDRGPTDTQYF. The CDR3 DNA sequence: TGTGCCAGCAGCTCCGACAGGGGGCCTACAGATACGCAGTATTTT.

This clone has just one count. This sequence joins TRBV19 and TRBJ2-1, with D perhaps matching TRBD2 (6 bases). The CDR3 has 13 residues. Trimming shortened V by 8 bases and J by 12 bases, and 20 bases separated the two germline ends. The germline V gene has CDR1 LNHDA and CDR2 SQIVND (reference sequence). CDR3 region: CASGGAPRLVQFF. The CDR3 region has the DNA TGTGCCAGTGGCGGGGCCCCCCGATTGGTGCAGTTCTTC.

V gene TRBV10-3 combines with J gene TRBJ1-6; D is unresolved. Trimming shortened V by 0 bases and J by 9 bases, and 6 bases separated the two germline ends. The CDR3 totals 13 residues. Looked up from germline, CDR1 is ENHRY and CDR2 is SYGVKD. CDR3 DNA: TGTGCCATCAGTGAGTCGTTATCTTCACCCCTCCACTTT. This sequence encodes CAISESLSSPLHF.

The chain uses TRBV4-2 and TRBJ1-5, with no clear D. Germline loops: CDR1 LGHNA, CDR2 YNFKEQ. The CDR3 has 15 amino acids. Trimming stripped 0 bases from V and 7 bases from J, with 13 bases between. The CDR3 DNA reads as TGTGCCAGCAGCCAAGAAATACTAAACACGCAGCCCCAGCATTTT. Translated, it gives CASSQEILNTQPQHF.

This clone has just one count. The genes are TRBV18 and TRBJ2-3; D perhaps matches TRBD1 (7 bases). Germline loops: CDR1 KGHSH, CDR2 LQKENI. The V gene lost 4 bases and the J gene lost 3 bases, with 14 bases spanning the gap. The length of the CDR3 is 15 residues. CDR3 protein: CASSRAGGGTDTQYF. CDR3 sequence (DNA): TGTGCCAGCTCACGAGCAGGGGGAGGTACAGATACGCAGTATTTT.

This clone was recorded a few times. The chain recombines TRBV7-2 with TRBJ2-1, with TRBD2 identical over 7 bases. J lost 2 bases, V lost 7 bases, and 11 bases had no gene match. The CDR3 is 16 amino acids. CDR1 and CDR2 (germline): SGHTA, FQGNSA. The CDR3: CASIEVGGSPYNEQFF. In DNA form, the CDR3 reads TGTGCCAGCATAGAAGTCGGGGGGTCCCCCTACAATGAGCAGTTCTTC.

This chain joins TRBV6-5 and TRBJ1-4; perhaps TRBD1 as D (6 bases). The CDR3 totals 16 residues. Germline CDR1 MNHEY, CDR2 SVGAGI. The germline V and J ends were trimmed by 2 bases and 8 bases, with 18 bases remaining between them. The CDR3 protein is CASSYQLQGSTEKLFF. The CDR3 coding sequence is TGTGCCAGCAGTTACCAACTACAGGGTAGTACGGAAAAACTGTTTTTT.

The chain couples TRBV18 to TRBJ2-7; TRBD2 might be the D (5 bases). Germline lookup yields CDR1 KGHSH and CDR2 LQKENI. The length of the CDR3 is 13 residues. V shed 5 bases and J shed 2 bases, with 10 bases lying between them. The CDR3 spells CASSNGITYEQYF. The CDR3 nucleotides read TGTGCCAGCTCAAACGGGATTACCTACGAGCAGTACTTC.

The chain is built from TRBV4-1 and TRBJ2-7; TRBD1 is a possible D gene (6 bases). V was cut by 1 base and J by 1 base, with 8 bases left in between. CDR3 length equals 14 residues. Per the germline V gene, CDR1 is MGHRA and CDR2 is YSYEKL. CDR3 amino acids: CASSQGGTSYEQYF. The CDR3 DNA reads TGCGCCAGCAGCCAAGGAGGGACATCCTACGAGCAGTACTTC.

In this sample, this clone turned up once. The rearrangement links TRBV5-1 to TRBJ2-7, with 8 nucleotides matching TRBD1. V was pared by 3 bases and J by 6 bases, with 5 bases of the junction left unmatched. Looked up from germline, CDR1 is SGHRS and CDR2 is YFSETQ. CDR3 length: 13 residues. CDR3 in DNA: TGCGCCAGCAGCTCGCTGGACAGGGTCGAGCAGTACTTC. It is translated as CASSSLDRVEQYF.

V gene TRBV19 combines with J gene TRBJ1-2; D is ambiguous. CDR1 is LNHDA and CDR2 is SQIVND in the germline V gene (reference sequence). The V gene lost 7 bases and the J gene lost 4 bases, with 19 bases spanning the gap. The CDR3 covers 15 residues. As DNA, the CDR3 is TGTGCCAGTACCCCTCGGAGGAACGTAATCTATGGCTACACCTTC. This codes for CASTPRRNVIYGYTF.

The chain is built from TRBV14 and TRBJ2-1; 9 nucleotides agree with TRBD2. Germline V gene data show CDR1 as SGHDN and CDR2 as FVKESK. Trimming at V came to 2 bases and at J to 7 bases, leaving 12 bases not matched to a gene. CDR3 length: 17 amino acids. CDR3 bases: TGTGCCAGCAGCCAATGGCTGGGCGGGGGGGCGAGGAATGAGCAGTTCTTC. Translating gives CASSQWLGGGARNEQFF.

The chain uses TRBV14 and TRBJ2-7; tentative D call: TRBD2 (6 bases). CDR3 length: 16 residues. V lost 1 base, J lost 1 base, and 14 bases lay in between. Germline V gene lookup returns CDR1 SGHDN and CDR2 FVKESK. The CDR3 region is CASSQGPEGGSYEQYF. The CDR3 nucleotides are TGTGCCAGCAGCCAAGGACCGGAGGGCGGTTCCTACGAGCAGTACTTC.

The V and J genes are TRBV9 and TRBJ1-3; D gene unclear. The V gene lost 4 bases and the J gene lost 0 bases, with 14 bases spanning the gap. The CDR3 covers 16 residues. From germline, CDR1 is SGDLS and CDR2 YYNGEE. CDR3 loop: CASSSEAYISGNTIYF. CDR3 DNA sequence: TGTGCCAGCAGCTCCGAAGCGTATATCTCTGGAAACACCATATATTTT.